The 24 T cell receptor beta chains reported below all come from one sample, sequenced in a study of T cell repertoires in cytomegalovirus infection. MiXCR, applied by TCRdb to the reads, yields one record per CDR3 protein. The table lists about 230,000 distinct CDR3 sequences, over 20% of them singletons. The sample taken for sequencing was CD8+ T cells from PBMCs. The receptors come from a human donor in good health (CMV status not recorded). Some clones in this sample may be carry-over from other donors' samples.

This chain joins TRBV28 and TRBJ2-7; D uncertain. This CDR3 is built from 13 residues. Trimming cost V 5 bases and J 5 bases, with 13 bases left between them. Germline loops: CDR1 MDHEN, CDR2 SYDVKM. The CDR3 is CASSPPGPHEQYF. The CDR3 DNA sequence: TGTGCCAGCAGTCCGCCCGGACCCCACGAGCAGTACTTC.

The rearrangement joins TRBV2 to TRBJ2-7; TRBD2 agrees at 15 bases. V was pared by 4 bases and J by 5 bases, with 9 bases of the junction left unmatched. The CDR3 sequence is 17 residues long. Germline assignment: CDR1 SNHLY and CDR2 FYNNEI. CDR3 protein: CASSVYGLAGGQDEQYF. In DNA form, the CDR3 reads TGTGCCAGCAGTGTGTACGGACTAGCGGGGGGGCAAGACGAGCAGTACTTC.

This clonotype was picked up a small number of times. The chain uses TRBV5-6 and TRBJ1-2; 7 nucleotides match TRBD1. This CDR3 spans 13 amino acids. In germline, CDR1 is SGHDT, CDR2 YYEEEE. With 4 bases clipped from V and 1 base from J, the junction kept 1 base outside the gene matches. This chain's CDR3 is CASSNRGNYGYTF. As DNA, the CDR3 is TGTGCCAGCAGCAACAGGGGTAACTATGGCTACACCTTC.

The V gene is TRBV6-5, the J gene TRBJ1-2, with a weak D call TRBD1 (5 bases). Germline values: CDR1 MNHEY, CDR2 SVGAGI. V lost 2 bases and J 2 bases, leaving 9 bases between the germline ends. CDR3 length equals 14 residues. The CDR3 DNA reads TGTGCCAGCAGTTACCAGGGTACCAACTATGGCTACACCTTC. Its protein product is CASSYQGTNYGYTF.

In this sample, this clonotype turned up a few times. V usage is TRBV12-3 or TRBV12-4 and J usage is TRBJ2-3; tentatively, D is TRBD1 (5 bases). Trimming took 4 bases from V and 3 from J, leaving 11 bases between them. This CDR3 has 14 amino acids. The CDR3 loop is CASSSGIETDTQYF. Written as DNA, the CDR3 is TGTGCCAGCAGTTCAGGGATTGAAACAGATACGCAGTATTTT.

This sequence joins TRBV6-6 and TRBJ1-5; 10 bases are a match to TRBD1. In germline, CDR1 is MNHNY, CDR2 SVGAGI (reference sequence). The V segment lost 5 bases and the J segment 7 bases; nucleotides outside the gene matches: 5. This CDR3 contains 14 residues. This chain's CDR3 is CASSLRDRGQPQHF. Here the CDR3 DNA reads TGTGCCAGCAGTCTCAGGGACAGGGGACAGCCCCAGCATTTT.

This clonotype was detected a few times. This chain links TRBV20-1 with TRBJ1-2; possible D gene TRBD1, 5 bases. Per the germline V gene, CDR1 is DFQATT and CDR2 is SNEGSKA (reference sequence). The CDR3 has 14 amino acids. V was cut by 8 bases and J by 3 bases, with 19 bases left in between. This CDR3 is CSSLGVQRHYGYTF. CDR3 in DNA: TGCAGTTCGCTAGGGGTACAGCGGCACTATGGCTACACCTTC.

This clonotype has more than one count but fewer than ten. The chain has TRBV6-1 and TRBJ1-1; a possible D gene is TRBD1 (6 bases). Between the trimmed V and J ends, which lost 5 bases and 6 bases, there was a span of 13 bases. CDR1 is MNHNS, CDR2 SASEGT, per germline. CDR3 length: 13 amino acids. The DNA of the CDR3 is TGTGCCAGCAGTCATCCAGGGGCCCCTGAAGCTTTCTTT. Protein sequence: CASSHPGAPEAFF.

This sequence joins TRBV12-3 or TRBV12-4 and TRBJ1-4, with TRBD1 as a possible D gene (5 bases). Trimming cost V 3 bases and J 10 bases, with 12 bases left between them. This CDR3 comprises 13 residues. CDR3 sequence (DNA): TGTGCCAGCAGTTTTGGCCCTGGGGCAAAACTGTTTTTT. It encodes CASSFGPGAKLFF.

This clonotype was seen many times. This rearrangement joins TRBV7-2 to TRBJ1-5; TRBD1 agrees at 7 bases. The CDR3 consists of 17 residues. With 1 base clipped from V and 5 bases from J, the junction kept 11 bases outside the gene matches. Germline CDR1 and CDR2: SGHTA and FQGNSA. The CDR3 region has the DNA TGTGCCAGCAGCTTAGGTTGGCCAGGACAGGAATATCAGCCCCAGCATTTT. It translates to CASSLGWPGQEYQPQHF.

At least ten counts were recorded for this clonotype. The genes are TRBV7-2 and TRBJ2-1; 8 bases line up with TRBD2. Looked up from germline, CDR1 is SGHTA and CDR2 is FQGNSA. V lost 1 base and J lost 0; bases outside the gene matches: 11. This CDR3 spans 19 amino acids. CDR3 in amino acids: CASSLVGGASRSSYNEQFF. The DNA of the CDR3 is TGTGCCAGCAGCTTAGTCGGGGGGGCCTCTCGGAGCTCCTACAATGAGCAGTTCTTC.

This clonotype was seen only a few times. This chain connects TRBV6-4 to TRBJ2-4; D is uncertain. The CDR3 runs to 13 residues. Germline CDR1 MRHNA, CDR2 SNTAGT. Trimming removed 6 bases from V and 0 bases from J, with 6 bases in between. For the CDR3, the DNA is TGTGCCAGCAGAGCGCGAGCCAAAAACATTCAGTACTTC. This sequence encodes CASRARAKNIQYF.

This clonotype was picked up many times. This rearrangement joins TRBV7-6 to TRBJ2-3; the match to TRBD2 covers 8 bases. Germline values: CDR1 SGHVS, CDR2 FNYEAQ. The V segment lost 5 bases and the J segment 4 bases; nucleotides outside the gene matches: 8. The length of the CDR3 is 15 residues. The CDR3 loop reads CASSDPGLESDTQYF. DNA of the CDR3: TGTGCCAGCAGCGATCCGGGACTAGAGTCAGATACGCAGTATTTT.

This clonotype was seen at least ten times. DNA of the CDR3: TGTGCCAGCTCGGAGACAGGCGGATACAATGAGCAGTTCTTC. It translates to CASSETGGYNEQFF. J is TRBJ2-1 and V is TRBV7-6; tentatively, D is TRBD1 (6 bases). Trimming removed 8 bases from V and 4 bases from J, with 15 bases in between. Germline V gene lookup returns CDR1 SGHVS and CDR2 FNYEAQ. The CDR3 loop spans 14 amino acids.

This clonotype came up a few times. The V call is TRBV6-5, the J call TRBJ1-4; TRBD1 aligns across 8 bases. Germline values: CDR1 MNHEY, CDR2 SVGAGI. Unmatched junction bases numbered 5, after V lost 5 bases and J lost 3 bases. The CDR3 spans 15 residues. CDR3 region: CASSLQGAANEKLFF. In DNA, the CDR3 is TGTGCCAGCAGTCTTCAGGGGGCAGCTAATGAAAAACTGTTTTTT.

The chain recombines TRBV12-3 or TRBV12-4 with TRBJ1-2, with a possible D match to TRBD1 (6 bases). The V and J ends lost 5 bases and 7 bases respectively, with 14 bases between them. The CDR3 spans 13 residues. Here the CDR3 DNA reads TGTGCCAGCAGTGCCCGACAGGTATCTGGCTACACCTTC. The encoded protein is CASSARQVSGYTF.

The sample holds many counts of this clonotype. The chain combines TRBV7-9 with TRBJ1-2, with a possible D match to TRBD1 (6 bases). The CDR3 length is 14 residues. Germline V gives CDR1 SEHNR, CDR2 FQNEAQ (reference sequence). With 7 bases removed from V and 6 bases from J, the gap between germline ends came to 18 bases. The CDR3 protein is CASTTSGGLDGYTF. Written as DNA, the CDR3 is TGTGCCAGCACCACGTCGGGGGGCTTAGATGGCTACACCTTC.

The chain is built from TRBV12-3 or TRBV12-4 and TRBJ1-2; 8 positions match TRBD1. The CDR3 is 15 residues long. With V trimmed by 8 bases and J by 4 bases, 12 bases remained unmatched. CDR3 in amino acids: CASATSDRVAYGYTF. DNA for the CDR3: TGTGCCAGCGCCACCTCGGACAGGGTTGCCTATGGCTACACCTTC.

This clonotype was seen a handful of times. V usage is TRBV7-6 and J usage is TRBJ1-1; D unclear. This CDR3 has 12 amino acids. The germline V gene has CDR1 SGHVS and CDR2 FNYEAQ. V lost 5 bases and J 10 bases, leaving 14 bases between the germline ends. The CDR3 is CASSPPGGSAFF. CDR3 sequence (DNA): TGTGCCAGCAGCCCTCCGGGAGGCTCAGCTTTCTTT.

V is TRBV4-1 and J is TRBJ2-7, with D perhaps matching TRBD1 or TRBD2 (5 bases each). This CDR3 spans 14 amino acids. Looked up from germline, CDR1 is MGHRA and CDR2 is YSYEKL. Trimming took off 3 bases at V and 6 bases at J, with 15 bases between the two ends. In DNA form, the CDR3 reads TGCGCCAGCAGCCAGATGGGACCGGGCGCCGAGCAGTACTTC. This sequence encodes CASSQMGPGAEQYF.

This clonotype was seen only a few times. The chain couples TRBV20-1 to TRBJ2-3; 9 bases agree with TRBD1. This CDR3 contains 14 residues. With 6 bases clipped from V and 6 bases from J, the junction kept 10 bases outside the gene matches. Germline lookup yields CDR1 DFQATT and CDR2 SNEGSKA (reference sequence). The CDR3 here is CSAEADRGLDTQYF. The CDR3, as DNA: TGCAGTGCAGAAGCGGACAGGGGACTGGATACGCAGTATTTT.

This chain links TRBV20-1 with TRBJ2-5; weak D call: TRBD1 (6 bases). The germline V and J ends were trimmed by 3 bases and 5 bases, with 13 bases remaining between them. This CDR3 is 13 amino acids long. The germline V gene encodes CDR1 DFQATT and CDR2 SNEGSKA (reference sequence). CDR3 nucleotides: TGCAGTGCTAGGGGGGCCTGGGGGGAGACCCAGTACTTC. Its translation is CSARGAWGETQYF.

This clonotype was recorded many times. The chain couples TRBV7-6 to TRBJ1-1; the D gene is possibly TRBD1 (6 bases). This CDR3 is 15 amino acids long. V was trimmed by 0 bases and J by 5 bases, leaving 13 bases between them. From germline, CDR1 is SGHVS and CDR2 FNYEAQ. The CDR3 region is CASSLAPGERTEAFF. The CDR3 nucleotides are TGTGCCAGCAGCTTAGCGCCAGGGGAGAGGACTGAAGCTTTCTTT. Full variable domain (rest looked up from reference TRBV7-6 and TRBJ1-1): GAGVSQSPRYKVTKRGQDVALRCDPISGHVSLYWYRQALGQGPEFLTYFNYEAQQDKSGLPNDRFSAERPEGSISTLTIQRTEQRDSAMYRCASSLAPGERTEAFFGQGTRLTVV.

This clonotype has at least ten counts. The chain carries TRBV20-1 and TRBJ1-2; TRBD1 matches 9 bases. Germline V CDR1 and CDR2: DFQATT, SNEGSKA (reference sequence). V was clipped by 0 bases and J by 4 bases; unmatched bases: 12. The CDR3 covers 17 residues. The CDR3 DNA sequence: TGCAGTGCTAGAGATTATACTGGGACAGGGATCGGCTATGGCTACACCTTC. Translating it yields CSARDYTGTGIGYGYTF.